These 20 T cell receptor beta chains were all obtained from the same sample, sequenced in a study of CD8+CD57+ T cells in acquired aplastic anemia (dated by TCRdb to the late 2010s). Sequencing instrument: Illumina HiSeq 2000. Genomic DNA served as template for TCR beta VDJ combination and CDR3 sequence profiling. TCRdb passed the public sequencing reads through fastp at Q25 and MiXCR, retaining productive beta sequences. Each record represents a unique CDR3 protein, reported with the most common genes and DNA among its rows. A total of around 180,000 distinct CDR3 sequences appear in this sample, 55% to 75% of them only once. 45% of the sample rests with the top ten. Sequencing was performed on sorted CD4+, CD8+, or CD8+CD57+ T cells (not recorded which) from PBMCs. The receptors come from a human donor in good health.

The chain employs TRBV15 and TRBJ2-7; D is undetermined. The CDR3 has 13 amino acids. In germline, CDR1 is LNHNV, CDR2 YYDKDF (reference sequence). V lost 1 base, J lost 6 bases, and 10 bases lay in between. DNA for the CDR3: TGTGCCACCAGCAGAGTTCTAGACGCCGAGCAGTACTTC. This codes for CATSRVLDAEQYF.

CDR3 sequence: CASSLVLAVTDTQYF. For the CDR3, the DNA is TGTGCCAGCAGCTTAGTACTAGCGGTCACAGATACGCAGTATTTT. V and J are TRBV11-2 and TRBJ2-3, with 8 bases aligning to TRBD2. CDR3 length: 15 residues. From germline, CDR1 is SGHAT and CDR2 FQNNGV. After removal of 1 base from V and 2 bases from J, the junction contained 2 bases not matched to a gene.

The chain couples TRBV12-3 or TRBV12-4 to TRBJ2-5; D is uncertain. The CDR3 has 12 amino acids. Trimming shortened V by 5 bases and J by 2 bases, and 6 bases separated the two germline ends. The CDR3 DNA reads as TGTGCCAGCAGTCAAACGCAAGAGACCCAGTACTTC. Residues: CASSQTQETQYF.

The gene calls are TRBV10-2 and TRBJ2-7; 7 bases are a match to TRBD2. The trim removed 6 bases at V and 3 bases at J, leaving 14 bases unmatched. The CDR3 is 16 residues long. Germline lookup yields CDR1 WSHSY and CDR2 SAAADI. Written as DNA, the CDR3 is TGCGCCAGCAGCTCCCTGAGGGGAGGGATTTACTACGAGCAGTACTTC. Translation gives CASSSLRGGIYYEQYF.

J is TRBJ1-1 and V is TRBV20-1; 10 bases are shared with TRBD1. CDR1 and CDR2 from the germline V gene are DFQATT and SNEGSKA (reference sequence). The CDR3 contains 14 residues. The junction had 7 bases not matched to a gene; V was cut back by 6 bases and J by 3 bases. This chain's CDR3 is CSASWTGGDTEAFF. The CDR3 nucleotides read TGCAGTGCCTCCTGGACAGGGGGGGACACTGAAGCTTTCTTT.

This clonotype was seen only a few times. The rearrangement links TRBV15 to TRBJ2-7; D possibly uses TRBD1 or TRBD2 (6 bases each). The CDR3 has 14 residues. In germline, CDR1 is LNHNV, CDR2 YYDKDF (reference sequence). The germline V and J ends were trimmed by 1 base and 0 bases, with 7 bases remaining between them. The CDR3 bases are TGTGCCACCAGCAGAGGGGGGGCCTCCTACGAGCAGTACTTC. It yields the protein CATSRGGASYEQYF.

In regard to this clonotype: Sequence at one end of the junction differs from germline and may be a read error. Written as DNA, the CDR3 is TGCGCCAGCAGCGCTTGGACAGGGGTGGACGAGCAGGACTTC. Translating it yields CASSAWTGVDEQDF. The rearrangement joins TRBV5-1 to TRBJ2-7; 9 nucleotides align to TRBD1. The length of the CDR3 is 14 residues. Germline V lookup: CDR1 SGHRS, CDR2 YFSETQ.

This chain joins TRBV7-8 and TRBJ1-1; tentative D call: TRBD1 (5 bases). V dropped 2 bases and J dropped 4 bases, with 11 bases sitting between them. This CDR3 has 14 amino acids. Germline V gene lookup returns CDR1 SGHVS and CDR2 FQNEAQ. The CDR3, as DNA: TGTGCCAGCAGCTTAAGGGGCGGGGGCACTGAAGCTTTCTTT. Residues: CASSLRGGGTEAFF.

In its sample, this clonotype was seen once. The chain has TRBV14 and TRBJ1-2; tentative D call: TRBD1 (5 bases). Germline V CDR1 and CDR2: SGHDN, FVKESK. The CDR3 has 14 amino acids. Trimming removed 3 bases from V and 5 bases from J, with 13 bases in between. This CDR3 reads CASSQKPTGYGYTF. The CDR3 region has the DNA TGTGCCAGCAGCCAGAAGCCCACAGGTTATGGCTACACCTTC.

This clonotype was counted a single time. The chain links TRBV7-3 to TRBJ2-2; TRBD2 aligns across 7 bases. Germline V gives CDR1 SGHTA, CDR2 FQGTGA. The CDR3 runs 16 residues. V dropped 4 bases and J dropped 2; count of bases not matched to a gene: 7. Here the CDR3 DNA reads TGTGCCAGCAGCTCCTTTCCTAGCGGAAACACCGGGGAGCTGTTTTTT. As protein: CASSSFPSGNTGELFF.

The chain couples TRBV20-1 to TRBJ2-3; D unresolved. The CDR3 is 13 residues long. The germline V and J ends were trimmed by 2 bases and 3 bases, with 9 bases remaining between them. Germline CDR1 DFQATT, CDR2 SNEGSKA (reference sequence). CDR3 nucleotides: TGCAGTGCTAGATTCCCGGGTACAGATACGCAGTATTTT. This translates into CSARFPGTDTQYF.

The chain has TRBV24-1 and TRBJ2-1, with 11 bases lining up with TRBD1. V shed 9 bases and J 7 bases; nucleotides not matched to a gene: 4. The CDR3 covers 13 residues. From germline, CDR1 is KGHDR and CDR2 SFDVKD. CDR3 sequence: CATGQGAGNEQFF. DNA for the CDR3: TGTGCCACCGGACAGGGGGCAGGTAATGAGCAGTTCTTC.

This sequence joins TRBV29-1 and TRBJ2-7; D is unclear. Germline loops: CDR1 SQVTM, CDR2 ANQGSEA. V gave up 1 base and J gave up 4 bases, with 14 bases separating them. CDR3 length: 14 residues. The CDR3 loop is CSVEVGDLGYEQYF. CDR3 DNA: TGCAGCGTTGAAGTGGGCGATTTGGGGTACGAGCAGTACTTC.

This chain links TRBV4-1 with TRBJ2-5, with 10 bases that match TRBD1. Unmatched junction bases numbered 2, after V lost 3 bases and J lost 4 bases. The CDR3 covers 14 residues. From germline, CDR1 is MGHRA and CDR2 YSYEKL. CDR3 residues: CASSQGQGLETQYF. The CDR3 DNA sequence: TGCGCCAGCAGCCAGGGACAGGGGCTAGAGACCCAGTACTTC.

The chain employs TRBV2 and TRBJ1-2; D is unclear. This CDR3 has 13 amino acids. Germline V gene sequence: CDR1 SNHLY, CDR2 FYNNEI. With 6 bases removed from V and 2 bases from J, the gap between germline ends came to 10 bases. The CDR3 DNA follows: TGTGCCAGCAGCATAGATGGGAACTATGGCTACACCTTC. Amino acids: CASSIDGNYGYTF.

The chain combines TRBV11-1 with TRBJ2-7; 10 bases fit TRBD2. The better agreement between TRBJ2-5 and the DNA end casts doubt on the J call. Germline V gene data show CDR1 as SGHAT and CDR2 as FQDESV (reference sequence). CDR3 length: 16 amino acids. CDR3 region: CASSFRTSGSQETQYF. The CDR3 bases are TGTGCCAGCAGCTTTCGGACTAGCGGTAGCCAAGAGACCCAGTACTTC.

This chain connects TRBV10-3 to TRBJ1-3; no reliable D call. Germline V gene sequence: CDR1 ENHRY, CDR2 SYGVKD. Trimming stripped 3 bases from V and 2 bases from J, with 11 bases between. This CDR3 has 15 residues. CDR3 in DNA: TGTGCCATCAGTGAACAAGAACTGGCTGGAAACACCATATATTTT. As protein: CAISEQELAGNTIYF.

The chain uses TRBV2 and TRBJ2-7; possibly TRBD2 for D (5 bases). Germline CDR1 SNHLY, CDR2 FYNNEI. Trimming stripped 9 bases from V and 6 bases from J, with 15 bases between. This CDR3 comprises 12 residues. The CDR3 protein is CARGVGISEQYF. The CDR3 nucleotides are TGTGCCAGGGGAGTTGGCATCTCCGAGCAGTACTTC.

The table lists this clonotype with many counts. The rearrangement uses TRBV2 and TRBJ2-1; 10 nucleotides agree with TRBD2. Germline V CDR1 and CDR2: SNHLY, FYNNEI. The CDR3 spans 15 residues. Trimming cost V 5 bases and J 2 bases; bases outside gene matches: 3. The CDR3 DNA follows: TGTGCCAGCAGTAGGACTAGCGGAACCTACAATGAGCAGTTCTTC. This translates into CASSRTSGTYNEQFF.

About this clonotype itself: The junction shows a germline mismatch at one end, possibly a read error. The gene calls are TRBV9 and TRBJ2-1, with no clear D. The length of the CDR3 is 15 residues. The germline V gene has CDR1 SGDLS and CDR2 YYNGEE. CDR3 amino acids: CASSVEDGSYSEQFF. The CDR3 DNA sequence: TGTGCCAGCAGCGTAGAGGACGGCTCCTACAGTGAGCAGTTCTTC.